The T cell receptor beta chain under discussion was sequenced for a study of spatial heterogeneity in lung cancer (dated by TCRdb to between 2018 and 2020). About the study as a whole: The donors were some 76 patients from the lung TRACERx cohort who had early-stage, untreated non-small cell lung cancer. Follow-up PBMC samples were sequenced whenever available, with the median time to follow-up being approximately two years after resection. More beta-chain than alpha-chain transcripts were consistently detected, likely reflecting higher beta-chain transcript abundance. In the raw uncorrected reads, each unique combination of TCR and UMI appeared more than ten times on average. In non-small cell lung cancer, the study quantitatively compared TCR alpha and beta repertoires across several tumor regions, matched nontumor lung, and blood. Nonsynonymous mutation counts, determined by whole-exome sequencing of tumor tissue, were related to TCR repertoire features. Both alpha and beta chains were TCR-sequenced in samples taken at surgery, namely 220 tumor regions, around 70 matched nontumor lung samples and 56 PBMC samples. What the research found in general, with its limitations: Only approximately 15 patients were included in the comparisons of baseline and follow-up blood repertoires. Ubiquitous expanded tumor TCRs were found in blood more often at tumor resection than at routine follow-up. Confirming at a functional level the hypothesis that regional TCRs recognize regional mutations was considered to require additional single-cell paired TCR alpha and beta sequencing.

This clonotype was recorded at least ten times. Its antigen target is currently unknown. Per-nucleotide qualities are absent, and no much larger clonotype sits a single base away. The library was produced with 5' RACE. The data were produced on a NextSeq 500. To allow correction of PCR and sequencing errors, the TCR library protocol tagged every TCR cDNA molecule with a unique molecular identifier. For the original study's pipeline: Decombinator tools were used for TCR identification, UMI-based error correction and CDR3 extraction. TCRs above a frequency of 2 per 1,000, corresponding to the top 1% of the tumor frequency distribution, were defined as expanded. Renyi diversity was computed with the R vegan package after each repertoire had been subsampled 100 times to 5,000 TCRs. CDR3 similarity networks were built from amino acid triplet string-kernel similarity, with CDR3s being connected when pairwise similarity was above 0.82. TCRdb reworked the public reads: Q25 trimming with fastp, MiXCR clone assembly, productive beta chains retained. Under each unique CDR3 protein, matching rows form one entry showing the most common genes and DNA. Clone size and V and J calls follow TCRdb, not the original study. The sample data list around 27,000 distinct CDR3 sequences, and 6% of these were observed just once. The ten largest clones capture around 20% of the sample.

Trimming removed 8 bases from V and 4 bases from J, leaving 11 bases between the germline ends. CDR1 and CDR2, looked up from the germline V gene, are SNHLY and FYNNEI. The CDR3, from cysteine to phenylalanine, totals 12 residues. The only DNA kept is the CDR3, 36 bases in frame from the first base. The time point label, as the study defines it: blood at routine non-recurrence follow-up after resection. Whole RNA extracted from tumor and nontumor lung tissue, or from cryopreserved PBMC samples, was used for TCR sequencing without cell sorting. Only patients with enough RNA available from two or more tumor regions were chosen for TCR sequencing.

This specimen consisted of PBMCs, obtained at follow-up. The TCR sequence derives from a male donor with early-stage non-small cell lung cancer. This chain is built from TRBV2 and TRBJ1-1; confidence is insufficient to name the D gene. The DNA is as follows: TGTGCCAGCCTTGCAGGCGTCACTGAAGCTTTCTTT. It codes for CASLAGVTEAFF.